Presented here are 20 T cell receptor beta chains from one specimen sequenced in a study of blood T cell repertoires in COVID-19. TCRdb's copy holds only in-frame clones and misses some; the assay was immunoSEQ multiplex PCR. The data contain about 250,000 clones, 65% to 90% of them seen just once; the ten biggest clones take up approximately 1.7%. Sequenced: PBMCs or T cells enriched from blood (not recorded which). Receptor source: a middle-aged man who had recovered from COVID-19.

As for this clone: Distinct nucleotide sequences in the sample also encode this CDR3. V gene TRBV11-2 combines with J gene TRBJ1-1; D gene uncertain. V dropped 0 bases and J dropped 5 bases, with 7 bases sitting between them. The V gene's germline CDR1 is SGHAT and CDR2 FQNNGV. There are 13 residues in the CDR3. CDR3 sequence reads: CASSLERGTEAFF. As DNA, the CDR3 is TGTGCCAGCAGCTTAGAACGGGGAACTGAAGCTTTCTTT.

This chain uses TRBV28 with TRBJ1-1; 8 positions match TRBD1. Trimming at V came to 5 bases and at J to 3 bases, leaving 8 bases not matched to a gene. Germline loops: CDR1 MDHEN, CDR2 SYDVKM. There are 15 residues in the CDR3. The CDR3 bases are TGTGCCAGCAGTCTCTTACCGGGACAGGACACTGAAGCTTTCTTT. It yields the protein CASSLLPGQDTEAFF.

The genes are TRBV27 and TRBJ1-1, with D perhaps TRBD1 (5 bases). The V gene's germline CDR1 is MNHEY and CDR2 SMNVEV (reference sequence). Trimming removed 8 bases from V and 7 bases from J, with 11 bases in between. There are 11 residues in the CDR3. CDR3 sequence: CASALGGEAFF. CDR3 DNA: TGTGCCAGCGCCCTGGGGGGTGAAGCTTTCTTT.

Concerning this clone itself: Different DNA sequences within this sample yield the same CDR3. The chain combines TRBV18 with TRBJ1-2, with D tentatively TRBD1 (6 bases). CDR3 length: 13 residues. The germline V and J ends were trimmed by 6 bases and 2 bases, with 10 bases remaining between them. The germline V gene encodes CDR1 KGHSH and CDR2 LQKENI. CDR3 bases: TGTGCCAGCTCCCCAGACAGGAACTATGGCTACACCTTC. Its translation is CASSPDRNYGYTF.

A remark on this clone: Other DNA sequences of this sample code for an identical CDR3. J is TRBJ2-1 and V is TRBV4-1; 7 bases map to TRBD2. CDR3 length: 15 residues. Germline V gives CDR1 MGHRA, CDR2 YSYEKL. After removal of 1 base from V and 3 bases from J, the junction contained 3 bases not matched to a gene. The CDR3 spells CASSQGLADYNEQFF. In DNA, the CDR3 is TGCGCCAGCAGCCAAGGGCTAGCGGACTACAATGAGCAGTTCTTC.

The rearrangement links TRBV5-1 to TRBJ1-1, with a tentative D call TRBD1 (6 bases). The V and J ends lost 5 bases and 1 base respectively, with 12 bases between them. Germline V gene sequence: CDR1 SGHRS, CDR2 YFSETQ. This CDR3 comprises 14 residues. The CDR3 region is CASSYGTPNTEAFF. DNA for the CDR3: TGCGCCAGCAGTTATGGGACACCGAACACTGAAGCTTTCTTT.

The chain carries TRBV29-1 and TRBJ1-1; perhaps TRBD1 as D (5 bases). Trimming took off 7 bases at V and 4 bases at J, with 16 bases between the two ends. The germline V gene has CDR1 SQVTM and CDR2 ANQGSEA. This CDR3 has 13 residues. CDR3 protein: CSAYLGGTTEAFF. The CDR3 nucleotides are TGCAGCGCCTATCTCGGGGGGACCACTGAAGCTTTCTTT.

This clone was recorded a few times. This chain connects TRBV18 to TRBJ1-1, with a possible D match to TRBD1 (6 bases). CDR1 is KGHSH, CDR2 LQKENI, per germline. The CDR3 is made up of 14 amino acids. V was cut by 6 bases and J by 1 base, with 12 bases left in between. Written as DNA, the CDR3 is TGTGCCAGCTCGTATCCGACAGGGAACACTGAAGCTTTCTTT. Its protein product is CASSYPTGNTEAFF.

The V gene is TRBV5-1, the J gene TRBJ2-3, with D maybe TRBD2 (6 bases). The germline V and J ends were trimmed by 2 bases and 0 bases, with 16 bases remaining between them. The CDR3 is 17 amino acids. CDR1 and CDR2 (germline): SGHRS, YFSETQ. CDR3 sequence reads: CASSLTRGSPSTDTQYF. The CDR3 region has the DNA TGCGCCAGCAGCTTAACTCGGGGGTCTCCTAGCACAGATACGCAGTATTTT.

The chain employs TRBV19 and TRBJ2-7, with 8 positions matching TRBD2. The length of the CDR3 is 16 residues. Germline V CDR1 and CDR2: LNHDA, SQIVND (reference sequence). Losses at the gene ends were 6 bases for V and 3 bases for J; bases not matched to a gene: 13. CDR3 bases: TGTGCCAGTAGCAAACGGGCCGGGGGGGACATCTACGAGCAGTACTTC. Protein product: CASSKRAGGDIYEQYF.

This chain joins TRBV5-1 and TRBJ1-2, with 7 bases fitting TRBD1. Germline values: CDR1 SGHRS, CDR2 YFSETQ. The CDR3 is 11 residues long. The trim removed 4 bases at V and 10 bases at J, leaving 4 bases unmatched. The chain's CDR3 is CASSLGQVYTF. CDR3 nucleotides: TGCGCCAGCAGCCTTGGACAGGTCTACACCTTC.

The chain combines TRBV18 with TRBJ1-2; tentative D call: TRBD1 (5 bases). CDR3 size: 17 residues. Trimming stripped 2 bases from V and 0 bases from J, with 16 bases between. Germline CDR1 KGHSH, CDR2 LQKENI. This CDR3 is CASSPSHRMVTNYGYTF. The CDR3 region has the DNA TGTGCCAGCTCACCATCCCACAGGATGGTGACTAACTATGGCTACACCTTC.

In this sample, this clone turned up a few times. The J gene is TRBJ1-4, the V gene TRBV30; 7 bases align to TRBD1. Per the germline V gene, CDR1 is GTSNPN and CDR2 is SVGIG (reference sequence). The trim removed 4 bases at V and 7 bases at J, leaving 6 bases unmatched. This CDR3 is built from 13 residues. CDR3 sequence: CAWINRGGEKLFF. DNA of the CDR3: TGTGCCTGGATAAACAGGGGAGGTGAAAAACTGTTTTTT.

This clone was counted a single time. The DNA is left out, because the CDR3 cannot be placed on it with certainty; the CDR3 is given as TCRdb lists it. The chain recombines TRBV5-1 with TRBJ2-7; whether TRBD2, the table's D call, matches the DNA was not checked. Germline V CDR1 and CDR2: SGHRS, YFSETQ. A total of 17 residues make up the CDR3, ends included. The CDR3 protein is CASSSSASGGPAYEQYF.

For this clone: Other nucleotide sequences in the sample specify the same CDR3. This rearrangement joins TRBV12-3 or TRBV12-4 to TRBJ1-1; D call uncertain. V lost 6 bases and J lost 5, with 10 bases in between. The CDR3 covers 12 residues. The CDR3 DNA reads as TGTGCCAGCAGCCGGGGAGGGACTGAAGCTTTCTTT. This translates into CASSRGGTEAFF.

The rearrangement joins TRBV6-6 to TRBJ2-7; 12 bases match TRBD1. V shed 5 bases, J shed 4 bases, and the junction held 3 bases outside the gene matches. CDR1 MNHNY and CDR2 SVGAGI come from the germline V gene (reference sequence). CDR3 length equals 14 residues. The CDR3: CASSKGQGAYEQYF. The CDR3 DNA reads as TGTGCCAGCAGTAAGGGACAGGGGGCGTACGAGCAGTACTTC.

This chain connects TRBV7-3 to TRBJ1-6, with D perhaps TRBD1 (6 bases). The germline V and J ends were trimmed by 1 base and 7 bases, with 17 bases remaining between them. Germline lookup yields CDR1 SGHTA and CDR2 FQGTGA. The CDR3 covers 17 residues. The DNA for the CDR3 is TGTGCCAGCAGCTTAAGGGGGCGAGGGGAACTCAATTCACCCCTCCACTTT. Translated: CASSLRGRGELNSPLHF.

The chain joins TRBV19 to TRBJ2-7; D remains ambiguous. This CDR3 has 12 residues. Germline values: CDR1 LNHDA, CDR2 SQIVND (reference sequence). Trimming left V 8 bases short and J 2 bases short, with 10 bases between. CDR3 residues: CASGHIPYEQYF. CDR3 bases: TGTGCCAGTGGCCATATACCCTACGAGCAGTACTTC.

V usage is TRBV6-5 and J usage is TRBJ2-3; 7 bases line up with TRBD2. After removal of 10 bases from V and 5 bases from J, the junction contained 9 bases not matched to a gene. CDR1 is MNHEY and CDR2 is SVGAGI in the germline V gene. The length of the CDR3 is 13 residues. CDR3 sequence (DNA): TGTGCCACCCAGTGGGGGGGGAGAGATACGCAGTATTTT. Translating it yields CATQWGGRDTQYF.

This clone was detected only once. The chain has TRBV5-5 and TRBJ2-1; 7 nucleotides match TRBD2. There are 15 residues in the CDR3. V gave up 2 bases and J gave up 2 bases; unmatched junction bases: 4. The germline CDR1 and CDR2 sequences are SGHKS and YYEKEE (reference sequence). CDR3 DNA sequence: TGTGCCAGCAGCTTACCTCTAGCGGCCTACAATGAGCAGTTCTTC. This codes for CASSLPLAAYNEQFF.